The present T cell receptor (beta chain) was sequenced within a study of blood T cell repertoires in COVID-19. Study summary: Acute and convalescent COVID-19 samples came from the United States, Italy and Spain. T cells, B-cell-depleted T cells, or PBMCs supplied cDNA or gDNA.

Germline V lookup: CDR1 KGHSH, CDR2 LQKENI. Deletions cut 2 bases from V and 5 bases from J, with 12 bases between. The CDR3 covers 14 residues. Original data processing: Amplification of reference gene primers provided the estimated nucleated cell counts. Some clones are missing from TCRdb's copy, which holds only in-frame ones; the method was immunoSEQ multiplex PCR. That table gives V, J and clone size, and the DNA gave D and trimming. The profile shows roughly 150,000 clones, about four fifths of them singletons. The sequenced sample was peripheral blood. The chain combines TRBV18 with TRBJ2-5, with a weak D call TRBD1 (6 bases). The origin of this receptor is a man between 65 and 85 years old who had recovered from COVID-19. The CDR3 DNA follows: TGTGCCAGCTCACCAGCAGGGGCGGCGGAGACCCAGTACTTC. Amino acids: CASSPAGAAETQYF.